The sequence of this T cell receptor beta chain was determined in a study of identical twins. Points from the study as a whole: Reduced insertions were recorded for abundant cord blood beta clonotypes, with no such pattern in memory repertoires. Sequences that were out-of-frame, alpha and twin-shared displayed an excess of low generation probability.

In its sample, this clonotype was seen a few times. The antigen remains unidentified. The V end lost 3 bases, the J end lost 2 bases, and 8 bases lay between the germline ends. This CDR3 is 14 amino acids long. TCRdb reanalysed the 5' RACE reads using MiXCR and keeps one entry per CDR3 protein. The sample lists fewer than 250,000 distinct CDR3 sequences; roughly 15% were seen once. The sample was also linked to a second study, of T cells expressing NK-cell markers. That paper notes: The CD3+CD56-NKG2C+ fraction was also led by these clonotypes in a few donors.

V usage is TRBV12-3 or TRBV12-4 and J usage is TRBJ1-5; D not resolved. The sequenced sample was CD8+ T cells sorted from blood. The receptor comes from a woman between 18 and 30 years old in good health. CDR3 sequence: CASSFGSGNQPQHF. For the CDR3, the DNA is TGTGCCAGCAGTTTCGGGAGCGGCAATCAGCCCCAGCATTTT.